Each of the 21 T cell receptor beta chains below was sequenced from the same sample in a study of blood T cell repertoires in COVID-19. Measured with immunoSEQ multiplex PCR; TCRdb has only the in-frame clones, and not every one. Of 80,000 or so clones in the sample, roughly 80% are singletons; the top ten hold around 15%. Sequencing was done on a sample of peripheral blood. These receptors were taken from a woman at least 80 years old with acute or convalescent COVID-19.

V is TRBV18 and J is TRBJ2-7, with 7 bases fitting TRBD1. Germline-derived CDR1 and CDR2 are KGHSH and LQKENI. The CDR3 extends over 14 amino acids. With 3 bases clipped from V and 5 bases from J, the junction kept 7 bases outside the gene matches. The CDR3 sequence: CASSPDRERNEQYF. CDR3 DNA sequence: TGTGCCAGCTCACCCGACAGGGAAAGGAACGAGCAGTACTTC.

This clone has only one observation. J is TRBJ1-2 and V is TRBV5-5, with 8 positions matching TRBD1. V shed 5 bases and J 3 bases; nucleotides not matched to a gene: 3. This CDR3 comprises 13 residues. CDR1 is SGHKS and CDR2 is YYEKEE in the germline V gene (reference sequence). In DNA, the CDR3 is TGTGCCAGCAGTTCGACAGGGGACTATGGCTACACCTTC. Its protein is CASSSTGDYGYTF.

This clone appeared a few times. The chain combines TRBV11-3 with TRBJ2-7; D gene ambiguous. V lost 5 bases, J lost 4 bases, and 15 bases lay in between. Germline CDR1 SGHNT, CDR2 YENEEA. The CDR3 contains 14 residues. CDR3 in amino acids: CASSPLPSPYEQYF. The DNA for the CDR3 is TGTGCCAGCAGCCCCCTCCCTTCCCCTTACGAGCAGTACTTC.

V usage is TRBV6-1 and J usage is TRBJ1-4; 8 nucleotides agree with TRBD1. With V trimmed by 1 base and J by 7 bases, 2 bases remained unmatched. Germline V gene lookup returns CDR1 MNHNS and CDR2 SASEGT. The CDR3 extends over 14 amino acids. CDR3 in amino acids: CASSEGTGSEKLFF. In DNA form, the CDR3 reads TGTGCCAGCAGTGAAGGGACAGGGAGTGAAAAACTGTTTTTT.

The chain uses TRBV7-9 and TRBJ2-1, with 8 bases fitting TRBD2. CDR1 and CDR2 from the germline V gene are SEHNR and FQNEAQ (reference sequence). Losses at the gene ends were 2 bases for V and 1 base for J; bases not matched to a gene: 4. The CDR3 is 16 amino acids. The CDR3 loop reads CASSLSRGGSYNEQFF. CDR3 nucleotide sequence: TGTGCCAGCAGCTTATCTCGCGGGGGGTCCTACAATGAGCAGTTCTTC.

In DNA, the CDR3 is TGTGCCAGCAGTGTACAGGGGGACTCTGGAAACACCATATATTTT. Amino acids: CASSVQGDSGNTIYF. The gene calls are TRBV2 and TRBJ1-3; 8 positions match TRBD1. The germline V gene has CDR1 SNHLY and CDR2 FYNNEI. The CDR3 spans 15 residues. The trim removed 4 bases at V and 0 bases at J, leaving 2 bases unmatched.

The chain has TRBV3-1 (or the pseudogene TRBV3-2) and TRBJ1-3; D remains unclear. Between the trimmed V and J ends, which lost 1 base and 0 bases, there was a span of 13 bases. The CDR3 runs 17 residues. The V gene's germline CDR1 is LGHDT and CDR2 YNNKEL (reference sequence). The CDR3, as DNA: TGTGCCAGCAGCCAAGGTTTACAGCTAATCTCTGGAAACACCATATATTTT. Residues: CASSQGLQLISGNTIYF.

The V and J genes are TRBV6-6 and TRBJ1-3, with D possibly being TRBD1 (5 bases). The CDR3 consists of 15 residues. The V end lost 7 bases, the J end lost 0 bases, and 13 bases lay between the germline ends. Germline loops: CDR1 MNHNY, CDR2 SVGAGI (reference sequence). CDR3 sequence reads: CASIDSIRSGNTIYF. The CDR3 DNA reads TGTGCCAGCATTGACAGTATACGCTCTGGAAACACCATATATTTT.

V is TRBV7-3 and J is TRBJ2-2; D might be TRBD2 (6 bases). The germline V gene encodes CDR1 SGHTA and CDR2 FQGTGA. V lost 3 bases, J lost 2 bases, and 10 bases lay in between. This CDR3 has 15 residues. The CDR3: CASSFQGGNTGELFF. CDR3 coding DNA: TGTGCCAGCAGCTTTCAGGGAGGTAACACCGGGGAGCTGTTTTTT. Using reference TRBV7-3 and TRBJ2-2 for the parts outside the CDR3, the full variable domain is GAGVSQTPSNKVTEKGKYVELRCDPISGHTALYWYRQSLGQGPEFLIYFQGTGAADDSGLPNDRFFAVRPEGSVSTLKIQRTERGDSAVYLCASSFQGGNTGELFFGEGSRLTVL.

CDR3 protein: CASSSPPLGVQETQYF. As DNA, the CDR3 is TGTGCCAGTAGTTCCCCGCCCCTAGGGGTCCAAGAGACCCAGTACTTC. The rearrangement links TRBV19 to TRBJ2-5, with D tentatively TRBD1 (5 bases). CDR1 and CDR2 (germline): LNHDA, SQIVND (reference sequence). V was pared by 5 bases and J by 1 base, with 17 bases between. The length of the CDR3 is 16 residues.

The chain combines TRBV12-3 or TRBV12-4 with TRBJ2-1, with 9 positions matching TRBD1. V was clipped by 6 bases and J by 9 bases; unmatched bases: 6. The CDR3 has 13 amino acids. CDR3 sequence reads: CASRGTGMGEQFF. CDR3 coding DNA: TGTGCCAGCAGAGGGACAGGGATGGGTGAGCAGTTCTTC.

The sample holds one count of this clone. V usage is TRBV6-5 and J usage is TRBJ1-1; possible D gene TRBD1, 6 bases. The CDR3 extends over 14 amino acids. The germline V gene encodes CDR1 MNHEY and CDR2 SVGAGI. V lost 8 bases to trimming and J lost 1 base, with 14 bases between them. The CDR3 DNA reads TGTGCCAGCCAAAGAAGGACAGCGAACACTGAAGCTTTCTTT. This codes for CASQRRTANTEAFF.

This clone was picked up one time. The chain couples TRBV27 to TRBJ1-5, with a weak D call TRBD1 (6 bases). Trimming shortened V by 10 bases and J by 0 bases, and 19 bases separated the two germline ends. The CDR3 sequence is 16 residues long. Germline V gene data show CDR1 as MNHEY and CDR2 as SMNVEV (reference sequence). CDR3 in amino acids: CATRGGLGGSNQPQHF. The CDR3 nucleotides read TGTGCCACGAGGGGGGGGTTGGGTGGTAGCAATCAGCCCCAGCATTTT.

The chain joins TRBV5-1 to TRBJ2-2; 7 nucleotides line up with TRBD2. After removal of 0 bases from V and 1 base from J, the junction contained 3 bases not matched to a gene. The CDR3 covers 16 residues. In germline, CDR1 is SGHRS, CDR2 YFSETQ. CDR3 protein: CASSLAGRGNTGELFF. The DNA of the CDR3 is TGCGCCAGCAGCTTGGCAGGGAGGGGGAACACCGGGGAGCTGTTTTTT.

In its sample, this clone was seen a few times. The chain has TRBV10-1 and TRBJ2-1; D perhaps matches TRBD2 (5 bases). V was clipped by 8 bases and J by 10 bases, with 15 bases between them. The CDR3 runs to 12 residues. CDR1 and CDR2 (germline): WNHNN, SYGVQD (reference sequence). CDR3 region: CASALPGGEQFF. In DNA, the CDR3 is TGCGCCAGCGCGCTCCCCGGCGGGGAGCAGTTCTTC.

This sequence joins TRBV6-6 and TRBJ1-2; D remains ambiguous. The V gene's germline CDR1 is MNHNY and CDR2 SVGAGI (reference sequence). This CDR3 is 13 amino acids long. V lost 4 bases to trimming and J lost 4 bases, with 10 bases between them. CDR3 loop: CASSFREIYGYTF. CDR3 in DNA: TGTGCCAGCAGTTTCCGGGAGATCTATGGCTACACCTTC.

The chain combines TRBV13 with TRBJ2-7; D gene ambiguous. CDR1 is PRHDT, CDR2 FYEKMQ, per germline (reference sequence). With 0 bases removed from V and 0 bases from J, the gap between germline ends came to 9 bases. There are 15 residues in the CDR3. The CDR3 protein is CASSLGLLSSYEQYF. The CDR3 DNA reads TGTGCCAGCAGCTTAGGTCTGCTGAGCTCCTACGAGCAGTACTTC.

The chain has TRBV27 and TRBJ1-5, with a weak D call TRBD1 (5 bases). This CDR3 has 16 amino acids. Trimming took off 2 bases at V and 6 bases at J, with 17 bases between the two ends. The germline V gene encodes CDR1 MNHEY and CDR2 SMNVEV (reference sequence). DNA of the CDR3: TGTGCCAGCAGTTTACAGGCAGGGATGATGGGTCAGCCCCAGCATTTT. This encodes CASSLQAGMMGQPQHF.

This sequence joins TRBV12-3 or TRBV12-4 and TRBJ1-2; D is perhaps TRBD1 (6 bases). V dropped 7 bases and J dropped 4 bases, with 10 bases sitting between them. The CDR3 has 12 amino acids. This chain's CDR3 is CASTTRGYGYTF. The DNA of the CDR3 is TGTGCCAGCACCACCAGGGGCTATGGCTACACCTTC.

V is TRBV10-3 and J is TRBJ2-7; TRBD1 aligns across 8 bases. Germline CDR1 is ENHRY and CDR2 is SYGVKD. The length of the CDR3 is 12 residues. With 6 bases clipped from V and 5 bases from J, the junction kept 3 bases outside the gene matches. The CDR3 here is CAIRDRGNEQYF. In nucleotides, the CDR3 is TGTGCCATCAGAGACAGGGGAAACGAGCAGTACTTC.

V gene TRBV11-2 combines with J gene TRBJ1-2; TRBD1 matches at 8 bases. Trimming removed 2 bases from V and 6 bases from J; junction bases left unmatched: 2. Germline V lookup: CDR1 SGHAT, CDR2 FQNNGV. The CDR3 contains 13 residues. The CDR3 sequence is CASSLYRGDGYTF. In DNA, the CDR3 is TGTGCCAGCAGCTTATACAGGGGGGATGGCTACACCTTC.